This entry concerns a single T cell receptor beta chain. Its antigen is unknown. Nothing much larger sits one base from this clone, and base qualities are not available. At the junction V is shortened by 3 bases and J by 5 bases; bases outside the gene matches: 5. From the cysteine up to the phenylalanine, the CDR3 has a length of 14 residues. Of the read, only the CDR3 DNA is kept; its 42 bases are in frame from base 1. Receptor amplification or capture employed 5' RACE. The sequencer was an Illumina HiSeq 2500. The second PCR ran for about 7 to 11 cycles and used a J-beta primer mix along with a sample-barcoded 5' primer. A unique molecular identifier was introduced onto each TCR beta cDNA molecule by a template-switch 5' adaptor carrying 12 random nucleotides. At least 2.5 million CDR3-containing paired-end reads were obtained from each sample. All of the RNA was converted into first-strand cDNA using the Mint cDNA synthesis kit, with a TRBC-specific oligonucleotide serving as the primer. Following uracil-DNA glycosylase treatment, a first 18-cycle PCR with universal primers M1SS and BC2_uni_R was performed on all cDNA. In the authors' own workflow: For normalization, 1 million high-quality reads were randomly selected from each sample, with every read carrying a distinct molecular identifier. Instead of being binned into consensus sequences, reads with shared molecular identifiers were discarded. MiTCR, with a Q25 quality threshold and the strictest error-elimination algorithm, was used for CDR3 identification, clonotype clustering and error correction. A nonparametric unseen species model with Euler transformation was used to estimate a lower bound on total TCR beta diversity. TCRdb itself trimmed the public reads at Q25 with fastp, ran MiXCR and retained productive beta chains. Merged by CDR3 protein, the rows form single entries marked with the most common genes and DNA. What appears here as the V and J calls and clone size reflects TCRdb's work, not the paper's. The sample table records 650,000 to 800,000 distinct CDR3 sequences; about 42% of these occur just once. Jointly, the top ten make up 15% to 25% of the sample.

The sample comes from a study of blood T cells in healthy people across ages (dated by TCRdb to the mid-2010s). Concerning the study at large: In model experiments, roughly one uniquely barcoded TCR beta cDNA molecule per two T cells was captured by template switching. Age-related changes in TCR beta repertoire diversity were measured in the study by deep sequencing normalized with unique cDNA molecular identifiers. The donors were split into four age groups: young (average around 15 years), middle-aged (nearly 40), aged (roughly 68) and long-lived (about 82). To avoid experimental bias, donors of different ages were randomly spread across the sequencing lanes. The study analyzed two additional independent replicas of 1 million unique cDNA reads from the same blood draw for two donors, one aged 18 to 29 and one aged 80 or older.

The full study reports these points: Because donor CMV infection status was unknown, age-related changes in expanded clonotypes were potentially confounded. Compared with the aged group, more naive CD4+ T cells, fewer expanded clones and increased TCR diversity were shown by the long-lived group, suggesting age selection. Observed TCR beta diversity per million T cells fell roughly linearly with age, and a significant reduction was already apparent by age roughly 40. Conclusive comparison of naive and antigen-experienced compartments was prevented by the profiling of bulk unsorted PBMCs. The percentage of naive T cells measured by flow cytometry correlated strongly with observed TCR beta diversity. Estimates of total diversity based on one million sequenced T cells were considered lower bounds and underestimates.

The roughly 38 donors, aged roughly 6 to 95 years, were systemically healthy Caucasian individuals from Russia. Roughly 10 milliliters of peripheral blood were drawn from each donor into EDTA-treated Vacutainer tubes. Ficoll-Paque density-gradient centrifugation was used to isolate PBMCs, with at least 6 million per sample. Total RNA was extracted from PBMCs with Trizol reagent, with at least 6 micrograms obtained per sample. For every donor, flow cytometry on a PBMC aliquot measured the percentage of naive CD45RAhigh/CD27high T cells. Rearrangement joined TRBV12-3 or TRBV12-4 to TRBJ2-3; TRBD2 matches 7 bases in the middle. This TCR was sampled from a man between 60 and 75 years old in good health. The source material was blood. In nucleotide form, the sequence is TGTGCCAGCAGTTTTGCGGGGGTGGGAGATACGCAGTATTTT. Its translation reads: CASSFAGVGDTQYF.